This T cell receptor (beta chain) was profiled in a study of blood T cells in healthy people across ages (dated by TCRdb to the mid-2010s). Regarding the research as a whole: In model experiments, template switching captured about one uniquely barcoded TCR beta cDNA molecule for every two T cells. Two additional independent replicas of 1 million unique cDNA reads from the same blood draw were analyzed for two donors (one aged 18 to 30 and one aged 80 or older). Donors of different ages were randomly distributed across sequencing lanes to avoid experimental bias. To track age-related changes in TCR beta repertoire diversity, the study relied on deep sequencing normalized with unique cDNA molecular identifiers. The donors were divided into four age groups: young (average approximately 16 years), middle-aged (about 40), aged (about 60) and long-lived (82). The research as a whole found: Observed TCR beta diversity correlated strongly with the percentage of naive T cells measured by flow cytometry. As age increased, observed TCR beta diversity per million T cells dropped in a roughly linear way, and a significant reduction was already evident by age 40. Conclusive comparison of naive and antigen-experienced compartments was prevented by the profiling of bulk unsorted PBMCs. Estimates of total diversity based on one million sequenced T cells were considered lower bounds and underestimates. Donor CMV infection status was unknown, potentially confounding age-related changes in expanded clonotypes. Compared with the aged group, more naive CD4+ T cells, fewer expanded clones and increased TCR diversity were shown by the long-lived group, suggesting age selection.

Preparation of the library involved 5' RACE. Instrument used: Illumina HiSeq 2500. A second PCR of roughly 7 to 12 cycles was run with a J-beta primer mix and a sample-barcoded 5' primer. A unique molecular identifier was introduced onto each TCR beta cDNA molecule by a template-switch 5' adaptor carrying 12 random nucleotides. Each sample yielded at least 2.5 million CDR3-containing paired-end reads. All of the RNA was converted into first-strand cDNA using the Mint cDNA synthesis kit, with a TRBC-specific oligonucleotide serving as the primer. All cDNA was treated with uracil-DNA glycosylase and then went through a first 18-cycle PCR with the universal primers M1SS and BC2_uni_R. The study's own analysis went as follows. For normalization, 1 million high-quality reads, each with a distinct molecular identifier, were randomly selected from each sample. Reads with shared molecular identifiers were discarded instead of being binned into consensus sequences. MiTCR, run with a Q25 quality threshold and the strictest error-elimination algorithm, handled CDR3 identification, clonotype clustering and error correction. A nonparametric unseen species model with Euler transformation was used to estimate lower-bound total TCR beta diversity. TCRdb ran its own pipeline on the public reads, namely fastp trimming at Q25 and MiXCR clone calling, and kept in-frame beta chains. Merged by CDR3 protein, the rows form single entries marked with the most common genes and DNA. The V and J calls, along with clone size, are taken from TCRdb and not from the paper's own processing. The table for this sample lists about 970,000 distinct CDR3 sequences; about 51% of them were counted only once. The ten largest clones take up about 21% of the sample.

Concerning this clonotype: Its antigen specificity is not known. Qualities for individual bases were not recorded, and no much larger clone is one base off.

Systemically healthy Caucasian individuals from Russia, some 36 in total and aged roughly 6 to 100 years, were included as donors. Each donor gave ten milliliters of peripheral blood, collected into EDTA-treated Vacutainer tubes. Ficoll-Paque density-gradient centrifugation was used to isolate PBMCs, with at least 6 million per sample. Trizol reagent was used to extract total RNA from PBMCs, with at least 5.5 micrograms per sample. For every donor, an aliquot of PBMCs went through flow cytometry to measure the percentages of naive CD45RAhigh/CD27high T cells. CDR3 length: 15 amino acids, cysteine to phenylalanine. Of the read, only the CDR3 DNA is kept; its 45 bases are in frame from base 1. V and J are trimmed by 2 bases and 3 bases, and the gene matches miss 4 bases of the junction. From the germline V gene (reference sequence), CDR1 is GTSNPN and CDR2 is SVGIG.

Source material: blood. Recombination joined TRBV30 with TRBJ2-4; 10 bases in between match TRBD2. This clonotype was obtained from a woman in her sixties or seventies in good health. DNA sequence: TGTGCCTGGAGTCCACGACTAGCGGGCAAAAACATTCAGTACTTC. This gives the protein CAWSPRLAGKNIQYF.